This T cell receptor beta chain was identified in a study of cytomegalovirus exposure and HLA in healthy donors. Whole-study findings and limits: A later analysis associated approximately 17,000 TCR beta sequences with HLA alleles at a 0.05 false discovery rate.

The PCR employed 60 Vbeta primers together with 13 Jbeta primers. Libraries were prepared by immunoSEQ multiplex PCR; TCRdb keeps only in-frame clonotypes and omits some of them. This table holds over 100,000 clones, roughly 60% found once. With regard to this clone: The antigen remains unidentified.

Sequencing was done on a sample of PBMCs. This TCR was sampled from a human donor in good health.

CDR3 nucleotide sequence: TGTGCGAACCAAGGTCTGGGGGGAAACACTGAAGCTTTCTTT. Translated, it gives CANQGLGGNTEAFF. The chain recombines TRBV30 with TRBJ1-1; tentative D call: TRBD1 (5 bases). The CDR3 runs 14 residues. Germline-derived CDR1 and CDR2 are GTSNPN and SVGIG (reference sequence). The complete variable domain, with remaining parts taken from reference TRBV30 and TRBJ1-1, reads SQTIHQWPATLVQPVGSPLSLECTVEGTSNPNLYWYRQAAGRGLQLLFYSVGIGQISSEVPQNLSASRPQDRQFILSSKKLLLSDSGFYLCANQGLGGNTEAFFGQGTRLTVV.